This T cell receptor beta chain was recovered during a study of T cells expressing NK-cell markers. Study-level background: Investigators obtained TCR beta repertoires from sorted CD3+CD56+NKG2C+, CD3+CD56+NKG2C- and CD3+CD56-NKG2C+ T cells. General study findings and limits: In a few donors, dominant clonotypes made up roughly 25-60.1% of CD3+CD56-NKG2C+ cells. The dominant NKG2C+ clonotypes represented about 1.0-7.0% of CD8+ T cells in over 5 donors.

The CDR3 contains 14 residues. From germline, CDR1 is KGHSH and CDR2 LQKENI. Concerning this clonotype: Its antigen remains unidentified.

TCR beta cDNA was generated via 5'RACE template switching incorporating UMIs. TCRdb re-called the 5' RACE reads, yielding one record per CDR3 amino acid sequence without DNA. This sample contains 440,000 or so distinct CDR3 sequences. Sequencing used blood T cells: a sorted CD56 or NKG2C T cell subset, CD4+ or CD8+ T cells, or bulk PBMC T cells (not recorded which). This receptor was obtained from a woman aged 18 to 75 in good health. The V call is TRBV18, the J call TRBJ1-2; absent DNA, TCRdb's TRBD1 call cannot be checked. The CDR3: CASSPSRGLYGYTF.